This T cell receptor (beta chain) emerged from a study of blood T cell repertoires in COVID-19. How the authors handled the data: Estimation of nucleated cell counts was performed using reference gene primer amplification. Measured with immunoSEQ multiplex PCR; TCRdb has only the in-frame clones, and not every one. V, J and clone size are those of that table, while D and trimming were read from the DNA. This sample carries 200,000 to 250,000 clones, 85% to 90% of them seen once, and the ten largest clones take more than 1.5%. In germline, CDR1 is MNHEY, CDR2 SVGEGT. V was clipped by 2 bases and J by 7 bases, with 15 bases between them. The CDR3 loop spans 15 amino acids.

The source of this sequence is a man in his forties who had recovered from COVID-19. The sequencing input was PBMCs or T cells enriched from blood (not recorded which). This chain links TRBV6-2 or TRBV6-3 with TRBJ2-1; TRBD2 might be the D (6 bases). In DNA, the CDR3 is TGTGCCAGCAGTTACGACGATAGCGGAAGAAATGAGCAGTTCTTC. Translated, it gives CASSYDDSGRNEQFF.